What follows are 29 T cell receptor beta chains derived from one specimen sequenced in a study of T cells in Graves' hyperthyroidism and ophthalmopathy. TCR beta CDR3 sequences were amplified from RNA transcripts. TCR CDR3 regions were first amplified by RT-PCR with HTBI primers. TCRdb recomputed calls from the multiplex PCR reads with MiXCR, one row per CDR3 protein. The sample contains about 530,000 distinct CDR3 sequences, roughly a sixth of which appear only once. Sequenced sample: blood. These receptors originate from a woman aged 18 to 35 with Graves' ophthalmopathy.

The chain joins TRBV5-1 to TRBJ1-6, with TRBD1 as a possible D gene (6 bases). Trimming removed 0 bases from V and 8 bases from J, with 9 bases in between. Germline CDR1 reads SGHRS; CDR2 reads YFSETQ. This CDR3 is built from 14 residues. For the CDR3, the DNA is TGCGCCAGCAGCTTGGAACAGGGCGATTCACCCCTCCACTTT. This sequence encodes CASSLEQGDSPLHF.

This clonotype was detected many times. V gene TRBV3-1 combines with J gene TRBJ1-1, with 7 nucleotides matching TRBD1. V shed 0 bases and J 4 bases; nucleotides not matched to a gene: 5. This CDR3 comprises 15 residues. Germline V gives CDR1 LGHDT, CDR2 YNNKEL (reference sequence). The CDR3: CASSQEGGRSTEAFF. DNA for the CDR3: TGTGCCAGCAGCCAAGAAGGGGGCCGCAGCACTGAAGCTTTCTTT. The full variable domain, in which reference TRBV3-1 and TRBJ1-1 provide the parts outside the CDR3, is DTAVSQTPKYLVTQMGNDKSIKCEQNLGHDTMYWYKQDSKKFLKIMFSYNNKELIINETVPNRFSPKSPDKAHLNLHINSLELGDSAVYFCASSQEGGRSTEAFFGQGTRLTVV.

J is TRBJ2-7 and V is TRBV6-5; 11 positions match TRBD2. CDR1 and CDR2 from the germline V gene are MNHEY and SVGAGI. The CDR3 is 15 amino acids. Unmatched junction bases numbered 5, after V lost 4 bases and J lost 3 bases. The CDR3 region has the DNA TGTGCCAGCAGTTCCGGGACTAGCGGTTTCTACGAGCAGTACTTC. Its protein is CASSSGTSGFYEQYF.

This clonotype was recorded many times. The chain links TRBV7-2 to TRBJ2-7; D is possibly TRBD1 (6 bases). The germline V gene has CDR1 SGHTA and CDR2 FQGNSA. Trimming removed 4 bases from V and 4 bases from J, with 23 bases in between. This CDR3 region has 17 residues. CDR3 nucleotide sequence: TGTGCCAGCAGCTCGCTCGGGCGCGTGACAGGACTGTACGAGCAGTACTTC. This encodes CASSSLGRVTGLYEQYF.

This clonotype has just a few counts. The J gene is TRBJ1-2, the V gene TRBV4-1; D is perhaps TRBD1 (5 bases). Germline CDR1 and CDR2: MGHRA and YSYEKL. This CDR3 has 17 amino acids. V shed 0 bases and J shed 3 bases, with 17 bases lying between them. CDR3 in DNA: TGCGCCAGCAGCCAAGACTCCAGACTGAGGGGACACTATGGCTACACCTTC. Its translation: CASSQDSRLRGHYGYTF.

This clonotype occurred a few times. The rearrangement uses TRBV10-1 and TRBJ2-5; 12 nucleotides align to TRBD2. The CDR3 is 15 residues long. With V trimmed by 5 bases and J by 5 bases, 6 bases remained unmatched. CDR1 and CDR2 (germline): WNHNN, SYGVQD (reference sequence). The CDR3 DNA sequence: TGCGCCAGCAGTTCGGGACTAGCGGGCAGCGAGACCCAGTACTTC. Translated: CASSSGLAGSETQYF.

Regarding this clonotype: A junction end diverges from the germline sequence, so it may reflect a read error. This chain links TRBV10-3 with TRBJ2-1, with 10 positions matching TRBD2. In germline, CDR1 is ENHRY, CDR2 SYGVKD. The CDR3 extends over 15 amino acids. CDR3 in DNA: TGTGCCATCAACACCGGGACTAGCGACTACAATGGGCAGTTCTTC. Translating gives CAINTGTSDYNGQFF.

Ten or more counts support this clonotype. The J gene is TRBJ2-7, the V gene TRBV30; D may be TRBD1 (5 bases). V shed 0 bases and J shed 2 bases, with 8 bases lying between them. The CDR3 covers 13 residues. Germline V gene sequence: CDR1 GTSNPN, CDR2 SVGIG (reference sequence). Here the CDR3 reads CAWSVDSTYEQYF. The CDR3 nucleotides read TGTGCCTGGAGTGTAGACAGCACCTACGAGCAGTACTTC.

This clonotype has a count of ten or more. V usage is TRBV30 and J usage is TRBJ2-3; tentative D call: TRBD2 (5 bases). The CDR3 runs 14 residues. The V gene's germline CDR1 is GTSNPN and CDR2 SVGIG (reference sequence). Trimming took 1 base from V and 1 from J, leaving 9 bases between them. The CDR3 bases are TGTGCCTGGAGTGGTACGAGGGGCACAGATACGCAGTATTTT. As protein: CAWSGTRGTDTQYF.

At least ten counts were recorded for this clonotype. The V gene is TRBV30, the J gene TRBJ2-5; D gene unclear. The V end lost 0 bases, the J end lost 1 base, and 6 bases lay between the germline ends. There are 13 residues in the CDR3. From germline, CDR1 is GTSNPN and CDR2 SVGIG (reference sequence). CDR3 in amino acids: CAWSVTVQETQYF. The CDR3 DNA sequence: TGTGCCTGGAGTGTAACAGTCCAAGAGACCCAGTACTTC.

This clonotype was counted ten times or more. This sequence joins TRBV30 and TRBJ1-1; TRBD1 matches 11 bases. The germline CDR1 and CDR2 sequences are GTSNPN and SVGIG (reference sequence). The CDR3 runs 15 residues. V lost 1 base, J lost 4 bases, and 5 bases stayed unmatched. CDR3 nucleotides: TGTGCCTGGAGTGACCGGGGACAGGGGGTCACTGAAGCTTTCTTT. Its translation: CAWSDRGQGVTEAFF.

As regards this clonotype: Compared with germline, one end of the junction differs, possibly owing to a read error. The chain couples TRBV20-1 to TRBJ2-1; TRBD1 agrees at 7 bases. The CDR3 is made up of 14 amino acids. Germline CDR1 DFQATT, CDR2 SNEGSKA (reference sequence). The CDR3 region has the DNA TGCAGTGTTTTTACCGGGACAGCCTACAATGAGCGGTTCTTC. The encoded protein is CSVFTGTAYNERFF.

The chain employs TRBV20-1 and TRBJ1-5, with 8 bases that match TRBD1. CDR1 is DFQATT and CDR2 is SNEGSKA in the germline V gene (reference sequence). The CDR3 runs 17 residues. The V gene end was trimmed by 0 bases and the J gene end by 3 bases; junction bases not matched to a gene: 10. For the CDR3, the DNA is TGCAGTGCTAGAGATCTCGCGGGACAGGCCCACAATCAGCCCCAGCATTTT. This translates into CSARDLAGQAHNQPQHF.

This clonotype was recorded at least ten times. The chain carries TRBV2 and TRBJ2-2; TRBD2 might be the D (7 bases). CDR1 SNHLY and CDR2 FYNNEI come from the germline V gene. The CDR3 totals 17 residues. The germline V and J ends were trimmed by 10 bases and 2 bases, with 23 bases remaining between them. The DNA for the CDR3 is TGTGCCATCGACTGGGGGCTAGCGGTCCGAAACACCGGGGAGCTGTTTTTT. Encoded protein: CAIDWGLAVRNTGELFF.

The genes are TRBV12-5 and TRBJ2-1; D may be TRBD2 (6 bases). The CDR3 has 13 amino acids. Trimming removed 5 bases at V and 4 bases at J, with 9 bases between. Germline values: CDR1 LGHNT, CDR2 FRNRAP. The CDR3, as DNA: TGTGCTAGTGGTGTAGCGGAGTACAATGAGCAGTTCTTC. Translated: CASGVAEYNEQFF.

As for this clonotype: A much larger clone lies a single base off, so this may be a read error. The chain is built from TRBV11-2 and TRBJ1-6; possibly TRBD1 for D (5 bases). The CDR3 loop spans 13 amino acids. Germline assignment: CDR1 SGHAT and CDR2 FQNNGV. This CDR3 reads CASSRDYNSPPHF. The CDR3 coding sequence is TGTGCCAGCAGTAGGGACTATAATTCACCCCCCCACTTT.

The sample holds many counts of this clonotype. This chain links TRBV20-1 with TRBJ2-7; 14 bases are a match to TRBD2. The V and J ends lost 4 bases and 2 bases, in that order; junction bases with no gene match: 1. Germline CDR1 and CDR2: DFQATT and SNEGSKA (reference sequence). CDR3 size: 14 residues. The CDR3 protein is CSAKTSGRAYEQYF. The CDR3, as DNA: TGCAGTGCTAAGACTAGCGGGAGGGCCTACGAGCAGTACTTC.

The chain recombines TRBV20-1 with TRBJ1-2; weak D call: TRBD1 (6 bases). Germline lookup yields CDR1 DFQATT and CDR2 SNEGSKA (reference sequence). This CDR3 is 13 amino acids long. The V end was cut by 6 bases, the J end by 6 bases, with 17 bases between. The CDR3 reads CSARRGGLNGYTF. In DNA, the CDR3 is TGCAGTGCAAGACGGGGGGGGCTGAATGGCTACACCTTC.

This clonotype came up a few times. The chain has TRBV19 and TRBJ2-7; no firm D call. Looked up from germline, CDR1 is LNHDA and CDR2 is SQIVND (reference sequence). The CDR3 length is 13 residues. The V end lost 3 bases, the J end lost 4 bases, and 10 bases lay between the germline ends. For the CDR3, the DNA is TGTGCCAGTAGTATCCAGGATCTGTACGAGCAGTACTTC. This encodes CASSIQDLYEQYF.

This clonotype was counted many times. The rearrangement uses TRBV12-3 or TRBV12-4 and TRBJ2-1, with D tentatively TRBD2 (6 bases). This CDR3 has 13 amino acids. Trimming shortened V by 6 bases and J by 5 bases, and 11 bases separated the two germline ends. The CDR3 DNA sequence: TGTGCCAGCAGCAAAGGGACTCACAATGAGCAGTTCTTC. Protein: CASSKGTHNEQFF.

This clonotype was counted at least ten times. The gene calls are TRBV30 and TRBJ1-1; D might be TRBD1 (5 bases). Between the trimmed V and J ends, which lost 0 bases and 3 bases, there was a span of 11 bases. This CDR3 spans 14 amino acids. Looked up from germline, CDR1 is GTSNPN and CDR2 is SVGIG (reference sequence). CDR3 residues: CAWSVAGGDTEAFF. The CDR3 nucleotides read TGTGCCTGGAGTGTTGCGGGGGGGGACACTGAAGCTTTCTTT.

The sample holds many counts of this clonotype. The CDR3 spells CASSFGEGQPQHF. The DNA of the CDR3 is TGTGCCAGCAGCTTCGGGGAAGGTCAGCCCCAGCATTTT. The rearrangement uses TRBV7-2 and TRBJ1-5; D is unresolved. CDR3 length equals 13 residues. V was pared by 3 bases and J by 6 bases, with 9 bases between. Per germline, CDR1 SGHTA and CDR2 FQGNSA. Complete variable domain (other parts from reference TRBV7-2 and TRBJ1-5): GAGVSQSPSNKVTEKGKDVELRCDPISGHTALYWYRQSLGQGLEFLIYFQGNSAPDKSGLPSDRFSAERTGGSVSTLTIQRTQQEDSAVYLCASSFGEGQPQHFGDGTRLSIL.

Remarks on this clonotype: A much larger clone lies a single base off, so this may be a read error. J is TRBJ2-3 and V is TRBV29-1; 7 nucleotides align to TRBD2. The CDR3 runs to 17 residues. The germline V gene has CDR1 SQVTM and CDR2 ANQGSEA. J gave up 2 bases and V 0 bases, and 11 bases lay outside the gene matches. This CDR3 reads CSVEDGGASGNTDTQYF. The CDR3 nucleotides are TGCAGCGTTGAAGATGGAGGGGCTAGCGGAAACACAGATACGCAGTATTTT.

The chain links TRBV11-1 to TRBJ1-1; D not resolved. The CDR3 runs 13 residues. V dropped 3 bases and J dropped 4 bases, with 9 bases sitting between them. Per germline, CDR1 SGHAT and CDR2 FQDESV (reference sequence). CDR3 DNA sequence: TGTGCCAGCAGCTTCAGTCCCGCCACTGAAGCTTTCTTT. Its translation: CASSFSPATEAFF.

There are a few counts of this clonotype. This chain links TRBV5-1 with TRBJ2-5; TRBD1 is a possible D gene (5 bases). The germline V gene encodes CDR1 SGHRS and CDR2 YFSETQ. Trimming shortened V by 0 bases and J by 4 bases, and 13 bases separated the two germline ends. The CDR3 is made up of 15 amino acids. This CDR3 is CASSLAAGFGETQYF. The CDR3 DNA reads as TGCGCCAGCAGCTTGGCCGCAGGGTTTGGAGAGACCCAGTACTTC.

This clonotype appeared many times. J is TRBJ1-1 and V is TRBV6-5, with D perhaps matching TRBD1 (5 bases). Germline CDR1 and CDR2: MNHEY and SVGAGI. The CDR3 spans 15 residues. Between the trimmed V and J ends, which lost 2 bases and 4 bases, there was a span of 14 bases. CDR3 protein: CASSYLKRGGTEAFF. The CDR3 coding sequence is TGTGCCAGCAGTTACCTGAAGCGGGGGGGCACTGAAGCTTTCTTT.

This clonotype has only a few counts. The chain recombines TRBV6-5 with TRBJ2-2, with D tentatively TRBD2 (6 bases). Trimming pared 1 base from V and 4 bases from J, leaving 10 bases between. Germline V gene lookup returns CDR1 MNHEY and CDR2 SVGAGI. The CDR3 runs 15 residues. CDR3 nucleotide sequence: TGTGCCAGCAGTTACTGGGGGGAGCGCACCGGGGAGCTGTTTTTT. It is translated as CASSYWGERTGELFF.

This clonotype has a handful of counts. The rearrangement uses TRBV30 and TRBJ2-3; TRBD2 aligns across 8 bases. The CDR3 runs 16 residues. The trim removed 3 bases at V and 4 bases at J, leaving 12 bases unmatched. Germline CDR1 is GTSNPN and CDR2 is SVGIG (reference sequence). DNA of the CDR3: TGTGCCTGGAGCCGGGGGGGGGGAGAGCACTCAGATACGCAGTATTTT. The encoded protein is CAWSRGGGEHSDTQYF.

In its sample, this clonotype was seen once. The DNA for the CDR3 is TGCAGCGTTGAGGGTTCCACCGGGGAGCTGTTTTTT. It translates to CSVEGSTGELFF. The chain combines TRBV29-1 with TRBJ2-2; D is unresolved. The CDR3 totals 12 residues. Germline V gene lookup returns CDR1 SQVTM and CDR2 ANQGSEA. With 3 bases removed from V and 4 bases from J, the gap between germline ends came to 6 bases.